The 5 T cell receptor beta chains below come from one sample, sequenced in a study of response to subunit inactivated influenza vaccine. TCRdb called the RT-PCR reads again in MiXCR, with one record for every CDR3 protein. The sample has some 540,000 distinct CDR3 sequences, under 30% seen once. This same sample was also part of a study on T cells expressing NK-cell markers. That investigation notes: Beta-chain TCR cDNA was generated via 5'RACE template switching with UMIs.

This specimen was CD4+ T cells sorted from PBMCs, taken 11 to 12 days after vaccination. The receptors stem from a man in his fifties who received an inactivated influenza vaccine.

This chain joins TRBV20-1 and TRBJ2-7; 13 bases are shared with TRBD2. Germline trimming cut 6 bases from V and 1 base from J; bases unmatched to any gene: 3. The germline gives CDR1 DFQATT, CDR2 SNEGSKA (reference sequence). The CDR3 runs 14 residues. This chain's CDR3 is CSAKGLAGSYEQYF. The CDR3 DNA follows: TGCAGTGCAAAGGGACTAGCGGGGTCCTACGAGCAGTACTTC.

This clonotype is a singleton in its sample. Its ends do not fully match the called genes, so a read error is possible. The CDR3 spells CPSSLALWNTQYF. The CDR3 DNA follows: TGTCCCAGCAGCTTAGCGCTATGGAATACGCAGTATTTT. The chain is built from TRBV7-9 and TRBJ2-3; weak D call: TRBD2 (5 bases). The germline gives CDR1 SEHNR, CDR2 FQNEAQ (reference sequence). The CDR3 is 13 residues long.

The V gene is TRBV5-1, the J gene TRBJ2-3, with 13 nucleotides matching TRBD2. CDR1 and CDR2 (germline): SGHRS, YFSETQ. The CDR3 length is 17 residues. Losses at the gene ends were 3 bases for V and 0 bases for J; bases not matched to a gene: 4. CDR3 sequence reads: CASSSGLAGVSTDTQYF. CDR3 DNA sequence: TGCGCCAGCAGCTCTGGACTAGCGGGGGTTAGCACAGATACGCAGTATTTT.

CDR3 sequence reads: CASRTGTGGPNQPQHF. The DNA of the CDR3 is TGTGCCAGCAGGACCGGGACAGGGGGGCCGAATCAGCCCCAGCATTTT. The chain recombines TRBV28 with TRBJ1-5; 11 bases align to TRBD1. This CDR3 is 16 amino acids long. Germline values: CDR1 MDHEN, CDR2 SYDVKM. The ends lost 6 bases at V and 4 bases at J; junction bases unmatched: 8.

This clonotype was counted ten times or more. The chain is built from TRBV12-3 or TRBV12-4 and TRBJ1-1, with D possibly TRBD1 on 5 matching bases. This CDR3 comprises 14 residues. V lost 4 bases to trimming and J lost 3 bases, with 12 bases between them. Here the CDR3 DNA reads TGTGCCAGCAGTTCAAGGGGTTTTGACACTGAAGCTTTCTTT. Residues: CASSSRGFDTEAFF.